Below, 26 T cell receptor beta chains from the same sample are listed, as sequenced in a study of T cell responses to AZD1222 COVID-19 vaccine. Assay used: immunoSEQ multiplex PCR; TCRdb lists only in-frame clones, some missing. The table records about 84,000 clones, 80% to 90% of them present only once. Material: peripheral blood, obtained 28 days after the second AZD1222 dose. The source of these receptors is an adult who received the AZD1222 COVID-19 vaccine.

This clone was observed a few times. The chain uses TRBV5-4 and TRBJ2-5; 7 nucleotides match TRBD2. J was trimmed by 3 bases and V by 4 bases; bases with no gene match: 6. This CDR3 is built from 14 residues. CDR1 and CDR2 (germline): SGHNT, YYREEE (reference sequence). In DNA form, the CDR3 reads TGTGCCAGCAGCCAGGCGGGAGCTAAAGAGACCCAGTACTTC. This sequence encodes CASSQAGAKETQYF.

As to this clone: This specimen includes other DNA sequences encoding the same CDR3. The chain links TRBV27 to TRBJ1-1; D may be TRBD1 (5 bases). The CDR3 is made up of 14 amino acids. Trimming took 5 bases from V and 0 from J, leaving 10 bases between them. Germline V gene lookup returns CDR1 MNHEY and CDR2 SMNVEV (reference sequence). The CDR3 region has the DNA TGTGCCAGCAGTCTCGGGGGACTGAACACTGAAGCTTTCTTT. It is translated as CASSLGGLNTEAFF.

This clone was detected only once. This rearrangement joins TRBV4-3 to TRBJ2-1; D is possibly TRBD1 or TRBD2 (7 bases each). V lost 1 base and J lost 7, with 14 bases in between. Per germline, CDR1 LGHNA and CDR2 YSLEER. The CDR3 loop spans 15 amino acids. CDR3 sequence reads: CASSQGQGGNNEQFF. The CDR3 coding sequence is TGCGCCAGCAGCCAAGGGCAGGGGGGGAATAATGAGCAGTTCTTC.

V usage is TRBV4-3 and J usage is TRBJ2-7, with D uncertain. The CDR3 consists of 15 residues. The V end lost 4 bases, the J end lost 6 bases, and 19 bases lay between the germline ends. Germline V gene data show CDR1 as LGHNA and CDR2 as YSLEER. The CDR3 protein is CASSPLQRKTGEQYV. CDR3 DNA sequence: TGCGCCAGCAGCCCACTACAGAGGAAAACGGGCGAGCAGTACGTC.

The gene calls are TRBV19 and TRBJ1-2; no reliable D call. The CDR3 sequence is 15 residues long. The V end lost 3 bases, the J end lost 4 bases, and 15 bases lay between the germline ends. CDR1 and CDR2 (germline): LNHDA, SQIVND (reference sequence). The CDR3 bases are TGTGCCAGTAGTATTGGCCAGGAAAGACTCTATGGCTACACCTTC. This sequence encodes CASSIGQERLYGYTF.

This clone was counted at least ten times. This chain joins TRBV19 and TRBJ2-5; the D call may be TRBD1 or TRBD2 (5 bases each). The germline V and J ends were trimmed by 2 bases and 0 bases, with 13 bases remaining between them. The germline V gene encodes CDR1 LNHDA and CDR2 SQIVND (reference sequence). The CDR3 spans 16 residues. Here the CDR3 reads CASSIRGAGYQETQYF. The CDR3 coding sequence is TGTGCCAGTAGTATAAGGGGTGCGGGTTACCAAGAGACCCAGTACTTC.

This sequence joins TRBV28 and TRBJ2-7, with a tentative D call TRBD1 (6 bases). V was pared by 2 bases and J by 4 bases, with 9 bases between. The CDR3 has 13 amino acids. Germline lookup yields CDR1 MDHEN and CDR2 SYDVKM. CDR3 sequence: CASSLRGGYEQYF. CDR3 coding DNA: TGTGCCAGCAGTTTACGAGGGGGATACGAGCAGTACTTC.

CDR3 sequence (DNA): TGTGCCAGCTCCCTCACTCCGGGAAATGAAAAACTGTTTTTT. Translating it yields CASSLTPGNEKLFF. The chain combines TRBV18 with TRBJ1-4; no clear D gene. V was trimmed by 6 bases and J by 5 bases, leaving 13 bases between them. CDR1 and CDR2 from the germline V gene are KGHSH and LQKENI. CDR3 length equals 14 residues.

Note on this clone: The sample has other DNA sequences that encode this CDR3 too. The chain carries TRBV6-2 or TRBV6-3 and TRBJ2-3, with TRBD1 matching over 7 bases. With 5 bases clipped from V and 0 bases from J, the junction kept 5 bases outside the gene matches. Germline lookup yields CDR1 MNHEY and CDR2 SVGEGT. The CDR3 is made up of 15 amino acids. The CDR3 coding sequence is TGTGCCAGCAGTGACCGACAGGGTAGCACAGATACGCAGTATTTT. This codes for CASSDRQGSTDTQYF.

The chain has TRBV18 and TRBJ2-3; 12 nucleotides line up with TRBD1. The ends lost 2 bases at V and 7 bases at J; junction bases unmatched: 7. The CDR3 is 16 amino acids. Germline lookup yields CDR1 KGHSH and CDR2 LQKENI. Here the CDR3 DNA reads TGTGCCAGCTCACCATCGGTGGGACAGGGGGCAAATACGCAGTATTTT. It codes for CASSPSVGQGANTQYF.

The J gene is TRBJ1-5, the V gene TRBV7-2; D is uncertain. This CDR3 spans 15 amino acids. V gave up 1 base and J gave up 0 bases, with 7 bases separating them. CDR1 is SGHTA, CDR2 FQGNSA, per germline. CDR3 region: CASSLELTSNQPQHF. For the CDR3, the DNA is TGTGCCAGCAGCTTAGAACTGACTAGCAATCAGCCCCAGCATTTT.

The rearrangement links TRBV5-5 to TRBJ1-2; tentatively, D is TRBD1 (5 bases). Germline CDR1 is SGHKS and CDR2 is YYEKEE (reference sequence). The V and J ends lost 3 bases and 4 bases respectively, with 7 bases between them. This CDR3 contains 12 residues. Here the CDR3 DNA reads TGTGCCAGCAGCTGGGACCTCTATGGCTACACCTTC. It codes for CASSWDLYGYTF.

The chain couples TRBV9 to TRBJ2-1; D unresolved. The CDR3 is made up of 15 amino acids. V lost 0 bases, J lost 5 bases, and 12 bases lay in between. Germline CDR1 SGDLS, CDR2 YYNGEE. The DNA of the CDR3 is TGTGCCAGCAGCGTAGCTACAGCGAGAAACAATGAGCAGTTCTTC. As protein: CASSVATARNNEQFF.

The chain carries TRBV4-2 and TRBJ1-2; weak D call: TRBD1 (5 bases). Trimming removed 3 bases from V and 0 bases from J, with 5 bases in between. The germline V gene has CDR1 LGHNA and CDR2 YNFKEQ. CDR3 size: 13 residues. This CDR3 is CASSQTANYGYTF. Written as DNA, the CDR3 is TGTGCCAGCAGCCAGACAGCTAACTATGGCTACACCTTC.

The chain joins TRBV12-5 to TRBJ1-1; D unclear. The germline V and J ends were trimmed by 3 bases and 3 bases, with 5 bases remaining between them. The germline CDR1 and CDR2 sequences are LGHNT and FRNRAP. The CDR3 runs to 12 residues. In nucleotides, the CDR3 is TGTGCTAGTGGTTTCACCTACACTGAAGCTTTCTTT. Its translation: CASGFTYTEAFF. Combining the CDR3 with reference TRBV12-5 and TRBJ1-1 gives the whole variable domain DARVTQTPRHKVTEMGQEVTMRCQPILGHNTVFWYRQTMMQGLELLAYFRNRAPLDDSGMPKDRFSAEMPDATLATLKIQPSEPRDSAVYFCASGFTYTEAFFGQGTRLTVV.

The V gene is TRBV29-1, the J gene TRBJ1-2; TRBD1 matches 9 bases. J lost 1 base, V lost 6 bases, and 3 bases had no gene match. Germline V lookup: CDR1 SQVTM, CDR2 ANQGSEA. The CDR3 is 13 amino acids. CDR3 residues: CSVRQGGNYGYTF. CDR3 nucleotide sequence: TGCAGCGTCCGACAGGGGGGTAACTATGGCTACACCTTC.

The chain recombines TRBV19 with TRBJ1-5; 7 positions match TRBD1. CDR1 LNHDA and CDR2 SQIVND come from the germline V gene (reference sequence). The V and J ends lost 11 bases and 3 bases, in that order; junction bases with no gene match: 7. The CDR3 totals 13 residues. In nucleotides, the CDR3 is TGTGCCTGCGGACAGGAGGTCAATCAGCCCCAGCATTTT. Protein: CACGQEVNQPQHF.

This clone was observed a handful of times. This chain joins TRBV7-2 and TRBJ1-1, with a weak D call TRBD1 (5 bases). Germline loops: CDR1 SGHTA, CDR2 FQGNSA. V was clipped by 6 bases and J by 8 bases, with 16 bases between them. This CDR3 region has 13 residues. The CDR3 sequence: CASRPSGAREAFF. CDR3 nucleotide sequence: TGTGCCAGCAGACCTAGTGGGGCACGAGAAGCTTTCTTT.

V and J are TRBV19 and TRBJ1-2; D unclear. Trimming removed 7 bases at V and 4 bases at J, with 10 bases between. This CDR3 is built from 12 residues. The germline gives CDR1 LNHDA, CDR2 SQIVND (reference sequence). The CDR3 spells CASTAQIYGYTF. The CDR3 DNA reads TGTGCCAGTACGGCCCAGATCTATGGCTACACCTTC.

This clone was observed a handful of times. The CDR3 loop reads CASSPPMRDDYGYTF. The DNA of the CDR3 is TGTGCCAGCTCACCACCGATGCGGGACGACTATGGCTACACCTTC. The chain is built from TRBV18 and TRBJ1-2, with D tentatively TRBD1 (5 bases). The germline gives CDR1 KGHSH, CDR2 LQKENI. Trimming shortened V by 0 bases and J by 3 bases, and 11 bases separated the two germline ends. The CDR3 is 15 amino acids.

This rearrangement joins TRBV7-2 to TRBJ2-7; TRBD2 agrees at 10 bases. The V gene end was trimmed by 5 bases and the J gene end by 0 bases; junction bases not matched to a gene: 4. Germline-derived CDR1 and CDR2 are SGHTA and FQGNSA. The CDR3 is made up of 15 amino acids. CDR3 amino acids: CASSGRTSGSYEQYF. CDR3 in DNA: TGTGCCAGCAGCGGGCGGACTAGCGGCTCCTACGAGCAGTACTTC.

The J gene is TRBJ1-5, the V gene TRBV28; no clear D gene. This CDR3 is 12 amino acids long. V lost 2 bases to trimming and J lost 9 bases, with 8 bases between them. Germline CDR1 and CDR2: MDHEN and SYDVKM. This CDR3 is CASSLTAGPQHF. DNA for the CDR3: TGTGCCAGCAGTTTAACCGCCGGGCCCCAGCATTTT. Looking up the rest from reference TRBV28 and TRBJ1-5 gives the full variable domain: DVKVTQSSRYLVKRTGEKVFLECVQDMDHENMFWYRQDPGLGLRLIYFSYDVKMKEKGDIPEGYSVSREKKERFSLILESASTNQTSMYLCASSLTAGPQHFGDGTRLSIL.

This clone was counted a few times. The chain uses TRBV3-1 (or the pseudogene TRBV3-2) and TRBJ1-1, with TRBD1 matching over 8 bases. This CDR3 has 14 amino acids. Trimming at V came to 11 bases and at J to 1 base, leaving 9 bases not matched to a gene. Germline CDR1 reads LGHDT; CDR2 reads YNNKEL (reference sequence). The CDR3 reads CASTRTGQNTEAFF. DNA of the CDR3: TGTGCCTCCACCCGGACAGGGCAGAACACTGAAGCTTTCTTT.

The V and J genes are TRBV3-1 (or the pseudogene TRBV3-2) and TRBJ1-5; TRBD1 is a possible D gene (6 bases). The CDR3 runs 14 residues. V dropped 4 bases and J dropped 3 bases, with 10 bases sitting between them. Looked up from germline, CDR1 is LGHDT and CDR2 is YNNKEL (reference sequence). CDR3 sequence reads: CASSLRQDNQPQHF. CDR3 sequence (DNA): TGTGCCAGCAGCCTGCGACAGGACAATCAGCCCCAGCATTTT.

This chain joins TRBV5-1 and TRBJ2-7; D is perhaps TRBD1 (6 bases). Trimming pared 1 base from V and 3 bases from J, leaving 14 bases between. Germline V gene lookup returns CDR1 SGHRS and CDR2 YFSETQ. This CDR3 is 15 amino acids long. The CDR3 DNA follows: TGCGCCAGCAGCTTGCCAGTAACAGGGAGCTACGAGCAGTACTTC. It yields the protein CASSLPVTGSYEQYF.

The rearrangement joins TRBV5-4 to TRBJ1-6, with 9 bases matching TRBD1. Losses at the gene ends were 2 bases for V and 8 bases for J; bases not matched to a gene: 5. The CDR3 covers 15 residues. Germline V lookup: CDR1 SGHNT, CDR2 YYREEE (reference sequence). CDR3 residues: CASSLPGQGHSPLHF. DNA of the CDR3: TGTGCCAGCAGCTTACCGGGACAGGGTCATTCACCCCTCCACTTT.